Each of the 4 T cell receptor beta chains below was sequenced from the same sample in a study of blood T cell repertoires in COVID-19. The method was immunoSEQ multiplex PCR; TCRdb's version includes in-frame clones alone and lacks a portion of them. The sample carries about 140,000 clones, about 87% recorded once. The material sequenced was peripheral blood. These receptors were obtained from a woman aged 50 to 60 with acute or convalescent COVID-19.

The genes are TRBV6-6 and TRBJ1-2; 9 bases are shared with TRBD1. This CDR3 comprises 14 residues. Trimming cost V 6 bases and J 1 base; bases outside gene matches: 3. Germline-derived CDR1 and CDR2 are MNHNY and SVGAGI (reference sequence). The chain's CDR3 is CASSWTGDNYGYTF. CDR3 in DNA: TGTGCCAGCAGCTGGACAGGGGATAACTATGGCTACACCTTC.

V and J are TRBV7-8 and TRBJ2-7; 8 nucleotides agree with TRBD2. V dropped 3 bases and J dropped 1; count of bases not matched to a gene: 2. The germline CDR1 and CDR2 sequences are SGHVS and FQNEAQ. CDR3 size: 14 residues. The CDR3 DNA reads as TGTGCCAGCAGCTTTGCGGGGGGTTCCTACGAGCAGTACTTC. Translation gives CASSFAGGSYEQYF.

Only a few counts were recorded for this clone. The genes are TRBV27 and TRBJ1-2; TRBD1 agrees at 7 bases. J lost 5 bases, V lost 5 bases, and 11 bases had no gene match. Germline V CDR1 and CDR2: MNHEY, SMNVEV (reference sequence). This CDR3 has 15 residues. The CDR3 nucleotides are TGTGCCAGCAGTCTTGACGTTGGGACAGCTTATGGCTACACCTTC. Its protein is CASSLDVGTAYGYTF.

This clone has just one count. The V call is TRBV10-3, the J call TRBJ2-7, with TRBD1 identical over 7 bases. V gave up 4 bases and J gave up 1 base; unmatched junction bases: 1. This CDR3 comprises 13 residues. CDR1 ENHRY and CDR2 SYGVKD come from the germline V gene. DNA for the CDR3: TGTGCCATCAGTGGGGACAGTTCCTACGAGCAGTACTTC. It specifies CAISGDSSYEQYF.